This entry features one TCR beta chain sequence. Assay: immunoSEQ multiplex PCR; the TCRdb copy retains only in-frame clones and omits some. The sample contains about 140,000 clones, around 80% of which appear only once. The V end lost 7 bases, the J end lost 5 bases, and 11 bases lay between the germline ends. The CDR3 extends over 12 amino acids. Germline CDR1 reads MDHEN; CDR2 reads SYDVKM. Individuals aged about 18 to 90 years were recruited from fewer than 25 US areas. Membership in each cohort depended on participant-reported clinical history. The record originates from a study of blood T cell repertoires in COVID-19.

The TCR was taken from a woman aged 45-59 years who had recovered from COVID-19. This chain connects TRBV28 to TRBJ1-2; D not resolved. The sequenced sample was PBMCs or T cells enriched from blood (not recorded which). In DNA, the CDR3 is TGTGCCAGCAAGAAGACTGAGTATGGCTACACCTTC. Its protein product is CASKKTEYGYTF.